This TCR beta chain was identified during a study of T cells expressing NK-cell markers. Study-level results: Evidence did not settle whether expanded NKG2C+ T cell clones targeted HCMV. About six donors carried dominant NKG2C+ clonotypes that made up roughly 1.0-7.0% of their CD8+ T cells.

Points on this clonotype: Its antigen is unidentified.

TCRdb reanalyzed the 5' RACE reads, giving one entry per CDR3 protein sequence and no DNA. The table for this sample gives roughly 380,000 distinct CDR3 sequences. The CDR3 spans 14 residues. Per the germline V gene, CDR1 is MNHNS and CDR2 is SASEGT. The V call is TRBV6-1, the J call TRBJ1-2. Sequencing used blood T cells: a sorted CD56 or NKG2C T cell subset, CD4+ or CD8+ T cells, or bulk PBMC T cells (not recorded which). The receptor was isolated from a man aged 18 to 69 in good health. The chain's CDR3 is CASSGRGILYGYTF.